The TCR beta chain under discussion was sequenced for a study of T cell changes during pregnancy in multiple sclerosis. TCRdb's copy holds only in-frame clones and misses some; the assay was immunoSEQ multiplex PCR. Here the sample spans approximately 70,000 clones, 90% to 95% being singletons. This CDR3 comprises 15 residues. Germline assignment: CDR1 MGHRA and CDR2 YSYEKL. The V and J ends lost 3 bases and 9 bases, in that order; junction bases with no gene match: 10. The receptor comes from a female donor with multiple sclerosis, enrolled in a pregnancy study. The chain is built from TRBV4-1 and TRBJ1-5, with 8 bases identical to TRBD1. This material consisted of peripheral blood, taken in the third trimester of pregnancy. The CDR3 loop is CASSQARAGGWPQHF. DNA of the CDR3: TGCGCCAGCAGCCAGGCCCGGGCAGGGGGCTGGCCCCAGCATTTT.